This entry concerns a single T cell receptor beta chain. Its antigen remains unknown. The sample comes from a study of cytomegalovirus exposure and HLA in healthy donors. Whole-study results and caveats: Most TCR sequences showed up rarely, but some public TCRs showed up in many donors. The CMV antigen specificity of a few CMV-associated chains was confirmed through in vitro analysis.

Germline trimming cut 7 bases from V and 0 bases from J; bases unmatched to any gene: 4. CDR1 and CDR2 from the germline V gene are LNHDA and SQIVND (reference sequence). The CDR3 has 15 amino acids. The assay was immunoSEQ multiplex PCR, and TCRdb's table has in-frame clones only and misses some. This sample has approximately 200,000 clones, with 80% to 90% found just once. The sequenced sample was PBMCs. This chain joins TRBV19 and TRBJ2-1, with 9 bases aligning to TRBD1. This clonotype was sampled from a woman in her 30s in good health and CMV-seropositive. CDR3 nucleotide sequence: TGTGCCAGTAAACAACAGGGGGCCTCCTACAATGAGCAGTTCTTC. This codes for CASKQQGASYNEQFF.